The clone carrying this T cell receptor (beta chain) appeared many times. No antigen is known for it. Trimming left V 1 base short and J 0 bases short, with 9 bases between. CDR1 and CDR2 from the germline V gene are ENHRY and SYGVKD. This CDR3 contains 15 residues. The sample comes from a study of CD8 T cells in ankylosing spondylitis. Study results and caveats: Researchers report that disease-linked clones proved CD8+ and relatively rare in peripheral blood. Ankylosing spondylitis blood seemed to carry a telltale TCR beta motif made of several highly homologous variants. Earlier reports found some motif variants in synovial fluid and blood in reactive arthritis. Within matched ankylosing spondylitis synovial fluid, disease-linked clones were reportedly significantly enriched.

Libraries of TCR beta came from quantitative 5'-RACE with molecular barcodes. MiXCR, run by TCRdb on the 5' RACE reads, gives a single entry per CDR3 protein. The repertoire holds more than 500,000 distinct CDR3 sequences, roughly 5.2% seen once, with under 4.5% in the top ten. The sequence was collected from a male donor with ankylosing spondylitis. Sequencing was carried out using blood, either unsorted or a sorted T cell fraction (not recorded which). The rearrangement uses TRBV10-3 and TRBJ1-1; no reliable D call. CDR3 sequence (DNA): TGTGCCATCAGTGAGTTTCGGGGTATGAACACTGAAGCTTTCTTT. Protein sequence: CAISEFRGMNTEAFF.